The 5 T cell receptor beta chains below come from one sample, sequenced in a study of control samples from healthy donors and cancer patients. Generated by immunoSEQ multiplex PCR, the TCRdb table keeps only in-frame clones and is missing some. The sample lists approximately 30,000 clones, roughly 94% seen once, with less than 8.5% in the top ten. The source material was blood. The source is a man aged 55 to 70 in good health.

This chain links TRBV6-2 or TRBV6-3 with TRBJ1-3; D gene ambiguous. Germline CDR1 MNHEY, CDR2 SVGEGT. The CDR3 has 14 amino acids. Trimming removed 6 bases from V and 2 bases from J, with 11 bases in between. The CDR3 nucleotides read TGTGCCAGCAGCTCCTCAGGAACTGGAAACACCATATATTTT. Its translation is CASSSSGTGNTIYF.

The genes are TRBV11-2 and TRBJ1-2; 7 nucleotides align to TRBD1. Germline loops: CDR1 SGHAT, CDR2 FQNNGV. Unmatched junction bases numbered 6, after V lost 0 bases and J lost 5 bases. This CDR3 has 15 residues. This chain's CDR3 is CASSLEPQGWYGYTF. In DNA form, the CDR3 reads TGTGCCAGCAGCTTAGAACCACAGGGGTGGTATGGCTACACCTTC.

V gene TRBV5-1 combines with J gene TRBJ1-1; possibly TRBD1 for D (6 bases). The CDR3 covers 14 residues. V lost 0 bases to trimming and J lost 1 base, with 7 bases between them. CDR1 SGHRS and CDR2 YFSETQ come from the germline V gene. The CDR3 here is CASSLAGANTEAFF. In DNA, the CDR3 is TGCGCCAGCAGCTTGGCGGGGGCGAACACTGAAGCTTTCTTT.

The gene calls are TRBV5-4 and TRBJ2-4; D is perhaps TRBD2 (5 bases). The CDR3 is 15 amino acids. The ends were cut back, 4 bases at V and 0 bases at J, with 11 bases in the middle. The V gene's germline CDR1 is SGHNT and CDR2 YYREEE (reference sequence). The CDR3 spells CASSERAVAKNIQYF. The CDR3 DNA follows: TGTGCCAGCAGCGAGAGGGCGGTAGCCAAAAACATTCAGTACTTC.

The chain carries TRBV11-2 and TRBJ1-5; the D gene is possibly TRBD1 (5 bases). The germline CDR1 and CDR2 sequences are SGHAT and FQNNGV. Trimming pared 1 base from V and 7 bases from J, leaving 11 bases between. This CDR3 region has 14 residues. CDR3 sequence: CASSLGSGRQPQHF. CDR3 sequence (DNA): TGTGCCAGCAGCTTAGGGTCAGGGCGGCAGCCCCAGCATTTT.